The sequence of this T cell receptor (beta chain) was determined in a study of immune evolution from preneoplasia to lung adenocarcinoma (dated by TCRdb to the early 2020s). Regarding the complete study: HLA loss of heterozygosity was found in about 6.7% of AIS, about 16% of MIA and about 32% of ADC lesions, and in no AAH lesions. The study profiled immune contexture across lung adenocarcinoma precursors and invasive adenocarcinoma using immune gene expression, TCR sequencing and multiplex immunofluorescence. Resected precursor lesions (AAH, AIS, MIA) and invasive adenocarcinomas were each compared against paired morphologically normal lung tissue. The sample size was set by how many specimens were available, not by a prior power calculation. Whole exome sequencing and methylation data from the same cohort of nodules were integrated with the immune data. In total, the cohort included 50 to 65 patients with pulmonary nodules, all of whom underwent surgical resection. A total of more than 40 patients contributed TCR sequencing data. The study reported that about 100 samples were used for TCR sequencing. POLYSOLVER was used to infer Class I HLA alleles from exome data, while LOHHLA was used to detect allele-specific HLA loss.

What the study reported, not specific to this receptor: All patients were from Japan and China, so applicability to Western populations was uncertain. The highest top T cell clone frequencies were observed in normal lung, and a progressive decrease in top T cell clone frequencies appeared to occur from AAH through AIS, MIA and invasive adenocarcinoma. Normal lung showed the highest clonality, whereas later-stage lesions appeared to have higher T cell density and diversity but lower clonality. Compared with EGFR-mutant or double wild-type lesions, KRAS-mutant nodules had the highest T cell clonality. The findings were based on association rather than direct causation, and larger cohorts with long-term follow-up and longitudinal biopsies were deemed needed.

Details on this clone: There is no known antigen for this receptor. No clone much larger than this one lies a single base away; base qualities are absent.

Using the immunoSEQ hsTCRbeta Kit, TCR beta CDR3 regions were sequenced from DNA. Per the authors' processing: TCR sequencing data were analysed with the ImmunoSEQ Analyzer. T cell clonality was defined as 1 minus Pielou's evenness, calculated on productive rearrangements. The inverse Simpson index, applied to productive templates, was used to measure T cell diversity. T cell density was defined as TCR beta template counts normalized to usable DNA, with usable DNA estimated by amplification and sequencing of housekeeping genes. Two-sided Kruskal-Wallis tests were used to compare TCR metrics across histologic stages. Drawn from immuneACCESS, this table holds only the in-frame rearrangements with V and J called that TCRdb kept. Clones are partly lost; checked studies trace under half to an unresolved V gene and leave the rest unexplained. D and trimming come from the DNA, and the V and J calls and clone size come from that table. The sample table shows under 5,000 clones, and approximately 85% are seen once. The ten largest make up about 7.8% of the sample.

Resection was performed on patients in Japan or China between about 2013 and 2018. Two lung cancer pathologists independently reviewed H&E slides to confirm the histologic diagnosis of every case. To enrich premalignant or tumor cells for nucleic acid extraction, macro-dissection was performed after pathologic assessment. FFPE tissue was used for DNA isolation with the AllPrep DNA/RNA FFPE Kit. Looking up the germline V gene yields CDR1 SGHNT and CDR2 YENEEA. Spanning cysteine to phenylalanine, the CDR3 consists of 13 amino acids. Only the CDR3 DNA stays, 39 bases, in frame from base 1. V was cut back by 6 bases and J by 0 bases, leaving a gap of 7 bases between them.

The rearranged chain carries TRBV11-3 and TRBJ2-3; a tentative D match to TRBD1 spans 6 bases. The sequenced material came from FFPE lung adenocarcinoma in situ tissue. Per the publication, the cell subset or site label means: preinvasive adenocarcinoma in situ (AIS). This receptor was identified in a person aged 65 to 85 with lung adenocarcinoma. The nucleotide sequence is TGTGCCAGCAGAGGACAGAGCACAGATACGCAGTATTTT. The translation is CASRGQSTDTQYF. Where the CDR3 stops, the reference TRBV11-3 and TRBJ2-3 genes take over; the full variable domain is EAGVVQSPRYKIIEKKQPVAFWCNPISGHNTLYWYLQNLGQGPELLIRYENEEAVDDSQLPKDRFSAERLKGVDSTLKIQPAELGDSAVYLCASRGQSTDTQYFGPGTRLTVL.